The 23 T cell receptor beta chains presented below share a single source sample, sequenced in a study of blood T cell repertoires in COVID-19. Clones were sequenced by immunoSEQ multiplex PCR, and TCRdb holds only the in-frame ones, with some missing. The sample contains 350,000 or so clones, 90% of which appear only once. Input material: peripheral blood. The receptors were sampled from a young man with active or convalescent COVID-19.

The rearrangement joins TRBV4-3 to TRBJ2-1, with D maybe TRBD1 (6 bases). The V end lost 1 base, the J end lost 10 bases, and 20 bases lay between the germline ends. The CDR3 sequence is 16 residues long. CDR1 and CDR2 (germline): LGHNA, YSLEER. CDR3 sequence: CASSQGIFTGKYEQFF. CDR3 nucleotides: TGCGCCAGCAGCCAAGGCATCTTCACAGGGAAATACGAGCAGTTCTTC.

This rearrangement joins TRBV7-2 to TRBJ2-3; 8 positions agree with TRBD2. CDR3 length: 15 residues. The junction had 8 bases not matched to a gene; V was cut back by 5 bases and J by 4 bases. CDR1 SGHTA and CDR2 FQGNSA come from the germline V gene. CDR3 sequence: CASSPTGGGPDTQYF. The CDR3 DNA reads TGTGCCAGCAGCCCGACCGGGGGGGGCCCAGATACGCAGTATTTT.

The table lists this clone with a count of one. The chain is built from TRBV2 and TRBJ1-5; D perhaps matches TRBD1 (5 bases). From germline, CDR1 is SNHLY and CDR2 FYNNEI. The CDR3 spans 15 residues. Trimming stripped 7 bases from V and 4 bases from J, with 17 bases between. As DNA, the CDR3 is TGTGCCAGCACTGGTGGGGAGGGACGGAATCAGCCCCAGCATTTT. This translates into CASTGGEGRNQPQHF.

The rearrangement links TRBV19 to TRBJ1-3, with 7 bases identical to TRBD1. The length of the CDR3 is 19 residues. In germline, CDR1 is LNHDA, CDR2 SQIVND (reference sequence). V was clipped by 5 bases and J by 7 bases; unmatched bases: 23. The CDR3 region has the DNA TGTGCCAGTAGTGAACGACAGGGAATGTCTCCGGCTTCGGGTAACACCATATATTTT. This codes for CASSERQGMSPASGNTIYF. The full variable domain, completed using reference TRBV19 and TRBJ1-3, is DGGITQSPKYLFRKEGQNVTLSCEQNLNHDAMYWYRQDPGQGLRLIYYSQIVNDFQKGDIAEGYSVSREKKESFPLTVTSAQKNPTAFYLCASSERQGMSPASGNTIYFGEGSWLTVV.

The genes are TRBV6-5 and TRBJ1-5, with a possible D match to TRBD1 (5 bases). The germline V gene has CDR1 MNHEY and CDR2 SVGAGI. Trimming pared 4 bases from V and 3 bases from J, leaving 10 bases between. This CDR3 spans 14 amino acids. In DNA, the CDR3 is TGTGCCAGCAGTTCAGGGAAACACAATCAGCCCCAGCATTTT. Protein: CASSSGKHNQPQHF.

The table lists this clone with a count of one. Because it lacks the conserved phenylalanine or tryptophan at the end, this CDR3 is likely a read error. The limits of the CDR3 on the DNA are not certain, so only TCRdb's listed CDR3 is given. The chain joins TRBV12-3 or TRBV12-4 to TRBJ2-7; TRBD2 is the table's D call and was not checked against the DNA. The CDR3 spans 13 amino acids, including both terminal residues. The chain's CDR3 is CASSPSGSTTQRR.

V usage is TRBV4-3 and J usage is TRBJ2-3; 7 nucleotides align to TRBD2. The J segment lost 8 bases and the V segment lost 0 bases, leaving 17 bases of the junction unmatched. The CDR3 length is 18 residues. In germline, CDR1 is LGHNA, CDR2 YSLEER. The DNA for the CDR3 is TGCGCCAGCAGCCAAGATCTCCCAGCGGGACCGTCGCAGGGTACGCAGTATTTT. Residues: CASSQDLPAGPSQGTQYF.

This rearrangement joins TRBV28 to TRBJ2-7; 9 nucleotides align to TRBD2. The CDR3 has 13 residues. Trimming at V came to 7 bases and at J to 12 bases, leaving 13 bases not matched to a gene. Germline loops: CDR1 MDHEN, CDR2 SYDVKM. The CDR3 spells CASIPVPSGTPYF. The DNA of the CDR3 is TGTGCCAGCATCCCGGTGCCTAGCGGGACCCCGTACTTC.

The rearrangement uses TRBV2 and TRBJ1-2, with D perhaps TRBD1 (5 bases). V gave up 6 bases and J gave up 7 bases, with 18 bases separating them. The CDR3 totals 14 residues. The germline gives CDR1 SNHLY, CDR2 FYNNEI. The CDR3 loop reads CASSWDRGVGGYTF. CDR3 DNA: TGTGCCAGCAGCTGGGACCGGGGGGTCGGTGGCTACACCTTC.

The rearrangement joins TRBV28 to TRBJ1-3; D gene ambiguous. The CDR3 has 21 residues. Trimming cost V 7 bases and J 2 bases, with 33 bases left between them. From germline, CDR1 is MDHEN and CDR2 SYDVKM. The CDR3 region has the DNA TGTGCCAGCATCCCGAACCGAGCCGAGATCCCCCCCGGTGCGCCTGGAAACACCATATATTTT. As protein: CASIPNRAEIPPGAPGNTIYF.

Regarding this clone: A read error may account for a junction end that differs from germline. This chain uses TRBV6-6 with TRBJ2-6; 8 bases line up with TRBD1. Germline CDR1 is MNHNY and CDR2 is SVGAGI (reference sequence). The CDR3 is 21 amino acids. The CDR3 loop reads CASSFLPPGGTTSSGANVLTF. The CDR3 nucleotides are TGTGCCAGCAGCTTCCTTCCCCCAGGGGGCACCACCAGCTCTGGGGCCAACGTGCTGACTTTC.

The chain joins TRBV25-1 to TRBJ2-3; D is ambiguous. The length of the CDR3 is 13 residues. Germline V lookup: CDR1 MGHDK, CDR2 SYGVNS. V lost 2 bases to trimming and J lost 2 bases, with 5 bases between them. The CDR3 bases are TGTGCCAGCAGTGAACGTGTCACAGATACGCAGTATTTT. It translates to CASSERVTDTQYF.

The chain employs TRBV19 and TRBJ1-1, with a possible D match to TRBD1 (5 bases). Trimming pared 4 bases from V and 1 base from J, leaving 7 bases between. The CDR3 covers 13 residues. Per germline, CDR1 LNHDA and CDR2 SQIVND (reference sequence). The CDR3 DNA is TGTGCCAGTAGTACCACAGGGAACACTGAAGCTTTCTTT. Translating gives CASSTTGNTEAFF. The full variable domain, in which reference TRBV19 and TRBJ1-1 provide the parts outside the CDR3, is DGGITQSPKYLFRKEGQNVTLSCEQNLNHDAMYWYRQDPGQGLRLIYYSQIVNDFQKGDIAEGYSVSREKKESFPLTVTSAQKNPTAFYLCASSTTGNTEAFFGQGTRLTVV.

This clone has only one observation. The chain carries TRBV11-1 and TRBJ2-7; 12 bases are shared with TRBD2. After removal of 5 bases from V and 4 bases from J, the junction contained 6 bases not matched to a gene. Germline V gene sequence: CDR1 SGHAT, CDR2 FQDESV (reference sequence). The CDR3 is 15 residues long. CDR3 sequence (DNA): TGTGCCAGCAGCGCCCTAGCGGGGGGGCCGTACGAGCAGTACTTC. As protein: CASSALAGGPYEQYF.

This rearrangement joins TRBV15 to TRBJ1-1; D might be TRBD1 (5 bases). Trimming left V 2 bases short and J 0 bases short, with 10 bases between. Germline V gives CDR1 LNHNV, CDR2 YYDKDF (reference sequence). CDR3 length: 15 amino acids. The CDR3 here is CATSRNSGMNTEAFF. The CDR3 DNA sequence: TGTGCCACCAGCAGAAATTCAGGGATGAACACTGAAGCTTTCTTT.

The count of this clone is one. The identical CDR3 is also encoded by other nucleotide sequences in the sample. In DNA form, the CDR3 reads TGTGCCAGCAGTTACGGGGCGGGAGAAAAACTGTTTTTT. Translation: CASSYGAGEKLFF. This chain links TRBV6-5 with TRBJ1-4, with D possibly being TRBD1 (5 bases). V was shortened by 2 bases and J by 8 bases, with 9 bases between the two germline ends. The germline CDR1 and CDR2 sequences are MNHEY and SVGAGI. This CDR3 region has 13 residues.

This chain links TRBV15 with TRBJ2-5; TRBD1 aligns across 7 bases. CDR1 and CDR2 (germline): LNHNV, YYDKDF (reference sequence). J lost 5 bases, V lost 7 bases, and 4 bases had no gene match. This CDR3 comprises 12 residues. The CDR3 coding sequence is TGTGCCACCAAGAGGGGGCCGGAGACCCAGTACTTC. Amino acids: CATKRGPETQYF.

This chain connects TRBV7-6 to TRBJ2-7; the D is unclear. The germline V gene encodes CDR1 SGHVS and CDR2 FNYEAQ. This CDR3 has 15 residues. The germline V and J ends were trimmed by 7 bases and 1 base, with 17 bases remaining between them. The DNA for the CDR3 is TGTGCCAGCAAGGCCGAAGACACGCCATCCTACGAGCAGTACTTC. This codes for CASKAEDTPSYEQYF. Full variable domain (rest looked up from reference TRBV7-6 and TRBJ2-7): GAGVSQSPRYKVTKRGQDVALRCDPISGHVSLYWYRQALGQGPEFLTYFNYEAQQDKSGLPNDRFSAERPEGSISTLTIQRTEQRDSAMYRCASKAEDTPSYEQYFGPGTRLTVT.

The V call is TRBV18, the J call TRBJ1-5, with TRBD1 identical over 7 bases. Germline-derived CDR1 and CDR2 are KGHSH and LQKENI. The CDR3 has 15 residues. Trimming at V came to 4 bases and at J to 2 bases, leaving 5 bases not matched to a gene. The CDR3 protein is CASSHGTEGNQPQHF. In DNA form, the CDR3 reads TGTGCCAGCTCACATGGGACAGAGGGCAATCAGCCCCAGCATTTT.

This chain joins TRBV28 and TRBJ2-7; 7 bases fit TRBD1. V lost 7 bases and J lost 9; bases outside the gene matches: 12. CDR1 and CDR2 from the germline V gene are MDHEN and SYDVKM. The CDR3 is 13 residues long. The CDR3 reads CASTSTGLLGQYF. The CDR3 coding sequence is TGTGCCAGCACCTCGACAGGGCTTTTGGGGCAGTACTTC. Full variable domain (remainder filled in from reference TRBV28 and TRBJ2-7): DVKVTQSSRYLVKRTGEKVFLECVQDMDHENMFWYRQDPGLGLRLIYFSYDVKMKEKGDIPEGYSVSREKKERFSLILESASTNQTSMYLCASTSTGLLGQYFGPGTRLTVT.

The chain couples TRBV6-6 to TRBJ2-7, with TRBD1 matching 12 bases. The CDR3 is 15 residues long. Unmatched junction bases numbered 11, after V lost 8 bases and J lost 6 bases. From germline, CDR1 is MNHNY and CDR2 SVGAGI (reference sequence). The CDR3 nucleotides read TGTGCCAGCCGCCGGGACAGGGGGCTATCGGGCGAGCAGTACTTC. It codes for CASRRDRGLSGEQYF.

This clone was observed a single time. This chain links TRBV11-2 with TRBJ1-2, with TRBD1 matching over 8 bases. CDR1 and CDR2 (germline): SGHAT, FQNNGV. Trimming cost V 2 bases and J 5 bases; bases outside gene matches: 10. There are 16 residues in the CDR3. CDR3 protein: CASSLPPTGGVYGYTF. CDR3 DNA sequence: TGTGCCAGCAGCTTACCCCCCACAGGGGGGGTTTATGGCTACACCTTC.

The chain is built from TRBV29-1 and TRBJ1-1; D remains unclear. Per the germline V gene, CDR1 is SQVTM and CDR2 is ANQGSEA. V was pared by 2 bases and J by 4 bases, with 14 bases between. This CDR3 spans 14 amino acids. The CDR3 spells CSVEIGVPGTEAFF. The CDR3 DNA reads as TGCAGCGTTGAAATCGGAGTACCTGGCACTGAAGCTTTCTTT.